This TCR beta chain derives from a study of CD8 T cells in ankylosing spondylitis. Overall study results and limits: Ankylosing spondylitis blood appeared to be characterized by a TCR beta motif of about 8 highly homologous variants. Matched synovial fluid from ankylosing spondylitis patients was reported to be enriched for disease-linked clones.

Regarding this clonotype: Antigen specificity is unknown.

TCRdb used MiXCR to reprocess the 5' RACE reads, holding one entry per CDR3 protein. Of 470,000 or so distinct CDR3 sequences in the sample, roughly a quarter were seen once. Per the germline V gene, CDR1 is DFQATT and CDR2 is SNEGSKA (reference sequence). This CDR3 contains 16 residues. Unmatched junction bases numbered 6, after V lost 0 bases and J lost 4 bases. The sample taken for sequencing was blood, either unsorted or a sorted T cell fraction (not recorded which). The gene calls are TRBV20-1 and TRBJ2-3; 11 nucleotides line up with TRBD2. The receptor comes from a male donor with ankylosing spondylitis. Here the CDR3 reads CSARDGLAGIADTQYF. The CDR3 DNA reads TGCAGTGCTAGAGATGGACTAGCGGGTATCGCAGATACGCAGTATTTT.